The present entry profiles one TCR beta chain with its context. This clonotype was observed many times. Its target antigen remains unknown. Per-base qualities were not stored, and no clone one base away is much larger. The data originate from a study of neurological immune-mediated disorders (dated by TCRdb to about 2019). For the study in its entirety: Peripheral blood TCR-beta repertoires from HTLV-I-associated myelopathy (HAM/TSP) patients, multiple sclerosis patients and healthy controls were compared by UMI-based sequencing. Longitudinal samples, technical triplicates and paired sorted CD4+ and CD8+ T-cell subsets, alongside PBMC samples, were included among the approximately 98 TCR-beta libraries. The cohort included about 70 subjects: approximately 14 with HAM/TSP, around 35 with multiple sclerosis, and around 20 healthy controls. Study-wide findings and limitations: TCR clonal expansion was greatest in HAM/TSP patients and smallest in MS patients, who ranked below even healthy controls. Across subjects, expanded clones never shared an identical CDR3 amino acid sequence, which suggests that the TCR-beta repertoires in every group were private.

cDNA was synthesized by template-switch 5'RACE using a primer carrying a 10-nucleotide random unique molecular identifier by which each TCR transcript was tagged. Over 180 million TCR-beta sequences, covering 15-18 subjects, were produced in each sequencing run. The RNeasy kit was used to extract total RNA. The KAPA Real-time Library Amplification kit was used to amplify TCR-beta VDJ regions with primers for the TCR constant region and the 5'RACE anchor. Sample indexes and Illumina adaptors were added in a first PCR, after which library yield was increased in a second PCR. After Ampure bead purification, the roughly 650 bp TCR product was size-selected on a 2% E-gel SizeSelection system. Before pooling, library quality was assessed on a Bioanalyzer, concentration was determined with Qubit, and library quantification was performed with the Kapa Library Quantification kit. An Illumina HiSeq 2500 was used to sequence the libraries paired-end at 2 x 150 bp. To increase sequence diversity, about 23-32% phiX was spiked into each library pool. The paper's processing steps were these. The UMI-based MiGEC pipeline processed quality-filtered reads and removed over 85% of raw TCR sequences during error correction. IMGT germline references were used for aligning VDJ genes, and each clonotype was defined as a unique CDR3 amino acid sequence together with its V-J genes. Clonal expansion, Shannon diversity, and CDR3 relatedness (CalcPairwiseDistances, ClusterSamples) were evaluated with VDJtools, and phylogenetic trees were built with CLCbio workbench. A clone was classed as expanded if it had 8 or more unique UMIs, a cutoff based on coefficient-of-variation modelling across technical triplicates. The public reads were quality trimmed at Q25 with fastp and then assembled into clones with MiXCR by TCRdb, keeping productive beta chains. Rows merge per CDR3 protein into single entries with the most common DNA and genes. TCRdb, not the original authors, processed these V and J calls. The table for this sample lists some 37,000 distinct CDR3 sequences; about 14% of them were counted only once. The ten largest account for 25% to 30% of the sample.

CDR1 and CDR2 (SGHRS, YFSETQ) derive from the germline V gene. V is reduced by 0 bases and J by 1 base, leaving a spacing of 4 bases between them. Its CDR3 holds 13 amino acids, cysteine through phenylalanine. Left in the record is the CDR3 DNA by itself, 39 bases read in frame from the first base. Unsorted PBMC libraries were generated from 2 million PBMCs stored in RNAlater at -80 °C until RNA extraction. Peripheral blood was subjected to Ficoll-Hypaque density gradient centrifugation to isolate PBMCs, which were then cryopreserved in liquid nitrogen. The clonotype was recovered from a woman in her forties or fifties with HTLV-1-associated myelopathy (HAM/TSP). The source material was PBMCs. Recombination connected TRBV5-1 to TRBJ1-1, with no reliable assignment of the D segment. The CDR3 reads as follows: CASSLARNTEAFF. The DNA reads as follows: TGCGCCAGCAGCTTGGCCCGGAACACTGAAGCTTTCTTT.